The 2 T cell receptor beta chains reported below all come from one sample, sequenced in a study of blood T cell repertoires in COVID-19. The table came from immunoSEQ multiplex PCR; TCRdb's copy has only in-frame clones and leaves some out. The repertoire holds under 20,000 clones, with roughly 93% as singletons. Sequenced input: peripheral blood. The receptors originated from a human donor in a cohort sampled during active COVID-19.

This clone has just a few counts. This sequence joins TRBV29-1 and TRBJ1-1; no definite D call. The CDR3 covers 14 residues. The germline V and J ends were trimmed by 6 bases and 5 bases, with 19 bases remaining between them. Germline CDR1 SQVTM, CDR2 ANQGSEA. CDR3 in DNA: TGCAGCGTGGGCCCGCCGGGGATTCGTACTGAAGCTTTCTTT. Translation: CSVGPPGIRTEAFF.

The rearrangement uses TRBV18 and TRBJ2-7; the match to TRBD1 covers 10 bases. This CDR3 comprises 15 residues. The germline gives CDR1 KGHSH, CDR2 LQKENI. V gave up 3 bases and J gave up 4 bases; unmatched junction bases: 6. CDR3 in amino acids: CASSPTGQGSYEQYF. In DNA, the CDR3 is TGTGCCAGCTCACCCACGGGACAGGGGTCTTACGAGCAGTACTTC.